This T cell receptor beta chain was sequenced in a study of T-cell reconstitution after alpha-beta-depleted transplantation in children. With regard to this clonotype: Antigen specificity is unknown.

Overall study results and limits: At one year after transplant, newly produced T cells mostly accounted for T-cell counts and diversity. Reported findings indicate that, about two months after transplant, alpha-beta T cells came from several hundred expanded clones, which were derived from non-depleted graft cells.

TCRbeta library construction was performed incorporating unique molecular identifiers. TCRdb recomputed calls from the PCR reads with MiXCR, one row per CDR3 protein. This sample carries about 870,000 distinct CDR3 sequences, less than 20% of them seen once, and the ten largest clones take roughly 5%. V was shortened by 0 bases and J by 7 bases, with 9 bases between the two germline ends. This CDR3 contains 13 residues. Germline V CDR1 and CDR2: MNHEY, SVGAGI. The receptor was derived from a male patient under 18 who had a stem cell transplant for acute lymphoblastic leukemia, so the T cells may come from the graft donor. Specimen: PBMCs, mostly from graft donor cells, collected 360 days after TCRalphabeta/CD19-depleted stem cell transplant. This chain joins TRBV6-5 and TRBJ1-1, with D tentatively TRBD1 (6 bases). The CDR3 protein is CASSYSRGGEAFF. CDR3 bases: TGTGCCAGCAGTTACTCGAGGGGGGGTGAAGCTTTCTTT.